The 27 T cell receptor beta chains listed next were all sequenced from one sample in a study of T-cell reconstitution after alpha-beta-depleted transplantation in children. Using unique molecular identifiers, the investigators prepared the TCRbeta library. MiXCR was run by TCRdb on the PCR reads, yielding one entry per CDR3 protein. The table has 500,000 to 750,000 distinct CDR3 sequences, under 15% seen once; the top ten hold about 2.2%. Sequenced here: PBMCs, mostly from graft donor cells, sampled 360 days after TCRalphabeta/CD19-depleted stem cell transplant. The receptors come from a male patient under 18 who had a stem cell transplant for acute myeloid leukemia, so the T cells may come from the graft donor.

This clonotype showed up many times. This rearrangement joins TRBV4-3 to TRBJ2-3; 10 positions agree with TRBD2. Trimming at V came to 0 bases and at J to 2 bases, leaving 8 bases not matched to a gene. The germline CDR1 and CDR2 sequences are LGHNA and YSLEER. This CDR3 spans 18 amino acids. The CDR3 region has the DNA TGCGCCAGCAGCCAAGACCTAGGACTAGCGGCAGACACAGATACGCAGTATTTT. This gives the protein CASSQDLGLAADTDTQYF.

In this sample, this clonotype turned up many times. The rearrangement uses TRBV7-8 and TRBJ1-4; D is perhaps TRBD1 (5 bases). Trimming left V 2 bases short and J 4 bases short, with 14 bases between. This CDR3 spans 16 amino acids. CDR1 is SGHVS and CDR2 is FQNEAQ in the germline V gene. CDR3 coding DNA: TGTGCCAGCAGCTTAACGCCGGGACGGATTAATGAAAAACTGTTTTTT. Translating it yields CASSLTPGRINEKLFF.

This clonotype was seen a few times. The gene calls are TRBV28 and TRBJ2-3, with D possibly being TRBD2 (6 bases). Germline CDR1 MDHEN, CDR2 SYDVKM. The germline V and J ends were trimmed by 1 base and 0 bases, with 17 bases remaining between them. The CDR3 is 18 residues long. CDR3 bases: TGTGCCAGCAGTTTATTGGGACTTACCTTAACTAGCACAGATACGCAGTATTTT. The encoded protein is CASSLLGLTLTSTDTQYF.

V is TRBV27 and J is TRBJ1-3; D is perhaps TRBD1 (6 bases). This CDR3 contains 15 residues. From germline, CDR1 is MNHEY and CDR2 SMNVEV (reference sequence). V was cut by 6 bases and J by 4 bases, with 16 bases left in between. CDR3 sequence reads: CASRLQGLEGNTIYF. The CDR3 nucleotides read TGTGCCAGCAGGTTACAGGGACTGGAGGGAAACACCATATATTTT.

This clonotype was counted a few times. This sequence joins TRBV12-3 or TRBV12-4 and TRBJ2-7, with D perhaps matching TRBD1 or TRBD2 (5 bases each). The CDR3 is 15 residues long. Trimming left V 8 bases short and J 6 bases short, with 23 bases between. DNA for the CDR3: TGTGCCAGCGCGTTTACGGGGACCGAGGGTCGCGAGCAGTACTTC. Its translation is CASAFTGTEGREQYF.

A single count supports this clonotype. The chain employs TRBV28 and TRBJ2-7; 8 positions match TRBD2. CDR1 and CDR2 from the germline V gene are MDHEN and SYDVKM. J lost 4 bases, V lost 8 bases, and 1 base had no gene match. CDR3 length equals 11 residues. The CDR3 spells CASEREYEQYF. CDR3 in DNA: TGTGCCAGCGAGCGGGAGTACGAGCAGTACTTC.

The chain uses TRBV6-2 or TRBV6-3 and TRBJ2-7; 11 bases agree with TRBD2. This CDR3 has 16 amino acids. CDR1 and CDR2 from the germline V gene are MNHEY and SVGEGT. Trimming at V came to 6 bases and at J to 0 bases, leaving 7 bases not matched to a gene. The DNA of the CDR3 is TGTGCCAGCAGCCCTACGGGACTAGCGGCCTCCTACGAGCAGTACTTC. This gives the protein CASSPTGLAASYEQYF.

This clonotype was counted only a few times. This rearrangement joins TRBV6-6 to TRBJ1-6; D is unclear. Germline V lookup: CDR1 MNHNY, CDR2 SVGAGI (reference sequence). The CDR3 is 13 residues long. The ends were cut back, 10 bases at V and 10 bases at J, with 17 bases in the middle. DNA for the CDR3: TGTGCCACCTGTCTGGATTTAAGGTCACCCCTCCACTTT. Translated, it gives CATCLDLRSPLHF.

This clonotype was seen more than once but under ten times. The CDR3 spells CASSGAGPHGEQYF. In nucleotides, the CDR3 is TGCGCCAGCAGCGGGGCGGGACCACACGGGGAGCAGTACTTC. The gene calls are TRBV5-1 and TRBJ2-7; D is perhaps TRBD2 (6 bases). V gave up 4 bases and J gave up 7 bases, with 18 bases separating them. CDR1 SGHRS and CDR2 YFSETQ come from the germline V gene. The CDR3 has 14 amino acids.

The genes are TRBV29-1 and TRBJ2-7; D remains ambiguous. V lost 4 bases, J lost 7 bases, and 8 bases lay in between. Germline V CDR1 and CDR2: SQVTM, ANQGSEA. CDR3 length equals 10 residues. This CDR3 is CSVATKEQYF. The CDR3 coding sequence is TGCAGCGTTGCGACCAAGGAGCAGTACTTC.

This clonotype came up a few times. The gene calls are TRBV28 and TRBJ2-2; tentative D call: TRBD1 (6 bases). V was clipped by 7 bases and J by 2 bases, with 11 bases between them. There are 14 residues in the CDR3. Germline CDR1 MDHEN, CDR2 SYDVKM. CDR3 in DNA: TGTGCCAGCAACCACAGGGTAAACACCGGGGAGCTGTTTTTT. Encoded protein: CASNHRVNTGELFF.

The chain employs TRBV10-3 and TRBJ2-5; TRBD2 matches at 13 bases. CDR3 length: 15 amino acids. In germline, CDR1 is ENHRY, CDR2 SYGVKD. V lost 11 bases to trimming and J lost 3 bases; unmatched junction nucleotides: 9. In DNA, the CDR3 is TGTGCCTCCAGGACTAGCGGGAGTTTCAAAGAGACCCAGTACTTC. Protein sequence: CASRTSGSFKETQYF.

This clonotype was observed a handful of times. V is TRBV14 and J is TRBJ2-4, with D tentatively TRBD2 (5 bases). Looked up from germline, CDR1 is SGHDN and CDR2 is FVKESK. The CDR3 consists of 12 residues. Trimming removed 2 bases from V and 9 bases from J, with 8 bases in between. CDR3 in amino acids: CASSQQGSIQYF. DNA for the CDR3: TGTGCCAGCAGCCAACAAGGGAGCATTCAGTACTTC. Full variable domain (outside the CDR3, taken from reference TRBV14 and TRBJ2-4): EAGVTQFPSHSVIEKGQTVTLRCDPISGHDNLYWYRRVMGKEIKFLLHFVKESKQDESGMPNNRFLAERTGGTYSTLKVQPAELEDSGVYFCASSQQGSIQYFGAGTRLSVL.

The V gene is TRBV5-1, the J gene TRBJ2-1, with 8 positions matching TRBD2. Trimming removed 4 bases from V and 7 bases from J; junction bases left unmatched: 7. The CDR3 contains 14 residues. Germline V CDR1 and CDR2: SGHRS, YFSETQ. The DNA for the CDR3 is TGCGCCAGCAGCCCCGGGACTAGGGGAAATGAGCAGTTCTTC. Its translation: CASSPGTRGNEQFF. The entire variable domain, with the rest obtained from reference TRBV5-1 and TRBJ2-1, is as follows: KAGVTQTPRYLIKTRGQQVTLSCSPISGHRSVSWYQQTPGQGLQFLFEYFSETQRNKGNFPGRFSGRQFSNSRSEMNVSTLELGDSALYLCASSPGTRGNEQFFGPGTRLTVL.

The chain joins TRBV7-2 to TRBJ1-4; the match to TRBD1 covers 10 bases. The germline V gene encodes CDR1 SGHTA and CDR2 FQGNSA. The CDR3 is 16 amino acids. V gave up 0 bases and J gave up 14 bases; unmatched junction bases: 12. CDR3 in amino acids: CASSLAGGQGTSGLFF. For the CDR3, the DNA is TGTGCCAGCAGCTTAGCCGGGGGACAGGGGACCTCAGGGCTGTTTTTT.

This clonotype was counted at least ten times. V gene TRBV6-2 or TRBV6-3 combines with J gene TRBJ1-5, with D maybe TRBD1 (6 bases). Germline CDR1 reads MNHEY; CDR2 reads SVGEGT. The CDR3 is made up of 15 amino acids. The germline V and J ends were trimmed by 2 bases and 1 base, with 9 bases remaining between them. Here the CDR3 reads CASSYGGGSNQPQHF. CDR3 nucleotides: TGTGCCAGCAGTTACGGAGGGGGGAGCAATCAGCCCCAGCATTTT.

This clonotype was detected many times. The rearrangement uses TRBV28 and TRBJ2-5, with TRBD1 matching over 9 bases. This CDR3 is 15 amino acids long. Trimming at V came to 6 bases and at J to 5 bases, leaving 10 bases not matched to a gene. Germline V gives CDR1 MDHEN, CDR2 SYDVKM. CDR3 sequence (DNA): TGTGCCAGCAGACTCAAACAGGGGGCGTTCGAGACCCAGTACTTC. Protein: CASRLKQGAFETQYF.

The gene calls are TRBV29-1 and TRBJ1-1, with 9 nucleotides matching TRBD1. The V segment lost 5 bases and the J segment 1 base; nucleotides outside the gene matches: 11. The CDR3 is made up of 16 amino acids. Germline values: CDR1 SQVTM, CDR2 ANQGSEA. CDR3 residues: CSVFIGQGPKNTEAFF. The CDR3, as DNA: TGCAGCGTTTTCATCGGACAGGGGCCCAAGAACACTGAAGCTTTCTTT.

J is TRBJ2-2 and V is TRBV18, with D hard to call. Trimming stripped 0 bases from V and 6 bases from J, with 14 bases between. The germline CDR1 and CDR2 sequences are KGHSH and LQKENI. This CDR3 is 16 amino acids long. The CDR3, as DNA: TGTGCCAGCTCACCACCCGGACGGACCCTCGCCGGGGAGCTGTTTTTT. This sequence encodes CASSPPGRTLAGELFF.

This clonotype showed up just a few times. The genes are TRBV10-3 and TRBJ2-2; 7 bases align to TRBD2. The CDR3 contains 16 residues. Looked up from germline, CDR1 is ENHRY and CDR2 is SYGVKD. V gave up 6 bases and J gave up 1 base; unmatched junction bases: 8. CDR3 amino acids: CAIRGLAARNTGELFF. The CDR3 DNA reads TGTGCCATCAGGGGGCTAGCGGCAAGGAACACCGGGGAGCTGTTTTTT.

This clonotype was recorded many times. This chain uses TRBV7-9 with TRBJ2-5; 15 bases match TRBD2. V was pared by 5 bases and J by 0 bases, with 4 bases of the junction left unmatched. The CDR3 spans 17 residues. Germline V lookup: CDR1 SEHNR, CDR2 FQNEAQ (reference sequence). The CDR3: CASSPGTSGRYQETQYF. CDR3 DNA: TGTGCCAGCAGCCCCGGGACTAGCGGGAGGTACCAAGAGACCCAGTACTTC.

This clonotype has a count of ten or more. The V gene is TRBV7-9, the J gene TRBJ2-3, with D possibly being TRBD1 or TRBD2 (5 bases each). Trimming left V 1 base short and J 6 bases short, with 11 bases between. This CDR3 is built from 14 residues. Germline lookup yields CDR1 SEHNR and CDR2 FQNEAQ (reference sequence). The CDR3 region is CASSLEGTGDTQYF. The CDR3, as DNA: TGTGCCAGCAGCTTAGAGGGGACCGGGGATACGCAGTATTTT.

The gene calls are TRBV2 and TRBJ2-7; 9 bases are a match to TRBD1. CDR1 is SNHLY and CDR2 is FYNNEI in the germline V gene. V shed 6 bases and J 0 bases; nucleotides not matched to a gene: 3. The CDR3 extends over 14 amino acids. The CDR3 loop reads CASSGQGSSYEQYF. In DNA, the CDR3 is TGTGCCAGCAGCGGACAGGGGAGCTCCTACGAGCAGTACTTC.

The CDR3 loop is CASSLWWIEQFF. The CDR3 DNA is TGTGCCAGCAGTTTGTGGTGGATTGAGCAGTTCTTC. The chain recombines TRBV6-6 with TRBJ2-1; no clear D. Germline assignment: CDR1 MNHNY and CDR2 SVGAGI (reference sequence). Trimming pared 4 bases from V and 9 bases from J, leaving 10 bases between. This CDR3 contains 12 residues.

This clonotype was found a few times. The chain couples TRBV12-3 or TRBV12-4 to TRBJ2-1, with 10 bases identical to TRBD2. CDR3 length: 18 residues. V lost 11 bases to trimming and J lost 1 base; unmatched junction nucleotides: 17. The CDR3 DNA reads TGTGCCCTCTGTTTAGTTCGGACTAGCGGCCCGTCCTACAATGAGCAGTTCTTC. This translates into CALCLVRTSGPSYNEQFF.

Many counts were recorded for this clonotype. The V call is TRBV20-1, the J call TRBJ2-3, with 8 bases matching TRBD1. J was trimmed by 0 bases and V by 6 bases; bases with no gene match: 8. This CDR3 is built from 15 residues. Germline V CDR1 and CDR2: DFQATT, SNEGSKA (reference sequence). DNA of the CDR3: TGCAGTGCCTCTCGGACAGGGACTAGCACAGATACGCAGTATTTT. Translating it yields CSASRTGTSTDTQYF.

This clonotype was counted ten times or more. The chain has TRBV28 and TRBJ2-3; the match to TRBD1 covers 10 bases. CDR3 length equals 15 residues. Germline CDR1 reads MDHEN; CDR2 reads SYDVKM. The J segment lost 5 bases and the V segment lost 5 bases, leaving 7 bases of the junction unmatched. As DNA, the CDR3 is TGTGCCAGCAGTCACGGGACAGGGGTTGTAGATACGCAGTATTTT. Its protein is CASSHGTGVVDTQYF. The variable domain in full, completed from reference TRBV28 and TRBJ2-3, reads DVKVTQSSRYLVKRTGEKVFLECVQDMDHENMFWYRQDPGLGLRLIYFSYDVKMKEKGDIPEGYSVSREKKERFSLILESASTNQTSMYLCASSHGTGVVDTQYFGPGTRLTVL.